These 5 T cell receptor beta chains came from one sample sequenced in a study of shared clonotypes between healthy human individuals. Repertoires were generated with immunoSEQ multiplex PCR, while TCRdb's copy carries only in-frame clones and drops some. The data contain 400,000 to 600,000 clones, 95% to 96% of them singletons. Sequenced material: naive CD4+ T cells sorted from blood. Subset: CD45RA+ positively selected. Every receptor here comes from a woman aged 25-40 years in good health.

This clone has just one count. Additional DNA sequences in this sample encode the identical CDR3. The rearrangement uses TRBV19 and TRBJ2-5, with 7 bases lining up with TRBD1. CDR1 and CDR2 from the germline V gene are LNHDA and SQIVND (reference sequence). The CDR3 has 13 residues. With 8 bases clipped from V and 5 bases from J, the junction kept 8 bases outside the gene matches. The chain's CDR3 is CASSTGAQETQYF. In DNA form, the CDR3 reads TGTGCCAGTTCTACAGGGGCCCAGGAGACCCAGTACTTC.

The rearrangement links TRBV5-1 to TRBJ2-7; a weak D match, TRBD1 (5 bases). The V gene's germline CDR1 is SGHRS and CDR2 YFSETQ. The length of the CDR3 is 14 residues. Trimming removed 4 bases at V and 3 bases at J, with 14 bases between. The CDR3, as DNA: TGCGCCAGCAGCCCCGACAGACTTAACTACGAGCAGTACTTC. This sequence encodes CASSPDRLNYEQYF.

The chain joins TRBV27 to TRBJ2-7; D is unclear. The CDR3 runs to 13 residues. Trimming cost V 2 bases and J 1 base, with 6 bases left between them. In germline, CDR1 is MNHEY, CDR2 SMNVEV (reference sequence). DNA for the CDR3: TGTGCCAGCAGTTTAAAGGCTTCCTACGAGCAGTACTTC. Protein sequence: CASSLKASYEQYF.

This clone appeared once. CDR3 DNA: TGTGCCAGCAGCCCCGACAGATCGCTTCCTGCAGCTTTCTTT. Protein product: CASSPDRSLPAAFF. The chain is built from TRBV11-2 and TRBJ1-1; a possible D gene is TRBD1 (5 bases). The V end lost 5 bases, the J end lost 10 bases, and 20 bases lay between the germline ends. The germline V gene has CDR1 SGHAT and CDR2 FQNNGV. The CDR3 consists of 14 residues.

The gene calls are TRBV19 and TRBJ1-1, with 7 positions matching TRBD1. This CDR3 has 15 residues. Germline CDR1 is LNHDA and CDR2 is SQIVND (reference sequence). Trimming took 4 bases from V and 5 from J; bases not matched to a gene: 10. The CDR3 DNA follows: TGTGCCAGTAGTACGGTGACAGGGAGAACGACTGAAGCTTTCTTT. This encodes CASSTVTGRTTEAFF.